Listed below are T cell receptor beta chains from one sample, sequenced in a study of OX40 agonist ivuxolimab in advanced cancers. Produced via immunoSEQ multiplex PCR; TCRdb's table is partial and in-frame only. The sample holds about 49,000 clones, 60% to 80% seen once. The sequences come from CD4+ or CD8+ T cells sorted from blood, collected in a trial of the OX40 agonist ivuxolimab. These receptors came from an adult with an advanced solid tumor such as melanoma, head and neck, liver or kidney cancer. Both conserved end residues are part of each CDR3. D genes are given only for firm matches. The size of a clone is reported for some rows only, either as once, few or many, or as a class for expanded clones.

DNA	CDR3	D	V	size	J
TGTGCCAGCAGCCGACGACAGGGGACAGATACGCAGTATTTT	CASSRRQGTDTQYF	TRBD1	TRBV5-4	-	TRBJ2-3
TGTGCCAGCAGCTCCCATCGGCAGGGGGCGCACTACGTGCAGTACTTC	CASSSHRQGAHYVQYF	TRBD1	TRBV5-4	once	TRBJ2-7
TGTGCCAGCAGCTTGAGCCAGGGTACAGATACGCAGTATTTT	CASSLSQGTDTQYF	-	TRBV11-2	once	TRBJ2-3
TGCGCCAGCAGCCCGTTGGGACAGGGGTGGGACGAGCAGTACTTC	CASSPLGQGWDEQYF	TRBD1	TRBV5-1	medium-sized	TRBJ2-7
TGTGCCAGCAGCCCAACGACAGGGGGAAACACTGAAGCTTTCTTT	CASSPTTGGNTEAFF	TRBD1	TRBV5-6	-	TRBJ1-1
TGTGCCAGCAGCTGGGGCGGGACGAGCTCCTACGAGCAGTACTTC	CASSWGGTSSYEQYF	-	TRBV5-4	-	TRBJ2-7
TGCGCCAGCAGCTTGGGACAAATGAACACTGAAGCTTTCTTT	CASSLGQMNTEAFF	-	TRBV5-1	-	TRBJ1-1
TGTGCCATCAGTGCCCGAGTCGGACAGGGGAACACTGAAGCTTTCTTT	CAISARVGQGNTEAFF	TRBD1	TRBV10-3	few	TRBJ1-1
TGCGCCAGCAGCTTGGCAGGCAGGGGGCGTTCGGGGGCCAACGTCCTGACTTTC	CASSLAGRGRSGANVLTF	TRBD1	TRBV5-1	-	TRBJ2-6
TGTGCCAGCAGCCCCTCGACAGGGTTTTTGGACAATGAGCAGTTCTTC	CASSPSTGFLDNEQFF	TRBD1	TRBV5-6	-	TRBJ2-1
TGTGCCTGGGATGGGGGGAATCAGCCCCAGCATTTT	CAWDGGNQPQHF	-	TRBV30	-	TRBJ1-5
TGTGCCAGCTCACCACCGGCTTGGACCGGCAGGCGCTCTGGAAACACCATATATTTT	CASSPPAWTGRRSGNTIYF	-	TRBV18	-	TRBJ1-3
TGTGCCAGCAGCAGGACTAGCGGAGCCTACAATGAGCAGTTCTTC	CASSRTSGAYNEQFF	TRBD2	TRBV6-5	-	TRBJ2-1
TGTGCCAGCAGCCCAGTAGCAGGGGCCACCTACAATGAGCAGTTCTTC	CASSPVAGATYNEQFF	-	TRBV9	-	TRBJ2-1
TGTGCCAGCAGCACGCACACAGATACGCAGTATTTT	CASSTHTDTQYF	-	TRBV11-1	-	TRBJ2-3
TGTGCCAGTAGTATAGATCGAGCAGGCGGGGAAAAACTGTTTTTT	CASSIDRAGGEKLFF	-	TRBV19	few	TRBJ1-4
TGTGCCAGCAGCAACAGGGAGTACGAGCAGTACTTC	CASSNREYEQYF	-	TRBV7-6	-	TRBJ2-7
TGTGCCAGCAGCTTACAGCGGGAGTCGATATACGAGCAGTACTTC	CASSLQRESIYEQYF	TRBD2	TRBV11-2	-	TRBJ2-7
TGCGCCAGCAGCCCGATGAGCCCGACTAGCGCAGAGTCAGATACGCAGTATTTT	CASSPMSPTSAESDTQYF	TRBD2	TRBV10-1	-	TRBJ2-3
TGTGCCTGGAGTGCCTCTCGCTATAATTCACCCCTCCACTTT	CAWSASRYNSPLHF	-	TRBV30	-	TRBJ1-6
TGTGCCATCAGTGAGGGACTAGGTCGAGAGACCCAGTACTTC	CAISEGLGRETQYF	TRBD2	TRBV10-3	-	TRBJ2-5